This passage covers 9 T cell receptor beta chains from one sample sequenced in a study of memory CD4+ T cells and cytomegalovirus serostatus. Single viable CD3+CD4+CD8-CD45RO+ cells were sorted as the memory CD4+ T cells. Here immunoSEQ multiplex PCR was the method, and the copy in TCRdb shows in-frame clones only, minus some. The sample lists about 75,000 clones, roughly 78% occurring once. The source material was memory CD4+ T cells from blood. These receptors were taken from an adult in good health and CMV-seropositive.

The genes are TRBV2 and TRBJ1-3; D might be TRBD1 (6 bases). The V gene lost 6 bases and the J gene lost 6 bases, with 12 bases spanning the gap. The germline V gene has CDR1 SNHLY and CDR2 FYNNEI. The CDR3 covers 13 residues. CDR3: CASSGGGENTIYF. CDR3 bases: TGTGCCAGCAGCGGAGGGGGGGAAAACACCATATATTTT.

The CDR3 DNA follows: TGTGCCAGCAGCCAAGATGTGAGGGTCACTGAAGCTTTCTTT. Its protein is CASSQDVRVTEAFF. J is TRBJ1-1 and V is TRBV4-2, with D hard to call. The V gene lost 0 bases and the J gene lost 4 bases, with 9 bases spanning the gap. Germline V gene sequence: CDR1 LGHNA, CDR2 YNFKEQ. The CDR3 runs to 14 residues.

The sample holds a few counts of this clone. V gene TRBV15 combines with J gene TRBJ1-6; the D is unclear. The CDR3 covers 13 residues. With 1 base removed from V and 5 bases from J, the gap between germline ends came to 3 bases. In germline, CDR1 is LNHNV, CDR2 YYDKDF (reference sequence). CDR3 in DNA: TGTGCCACCAGCAGAGGAAATAATTCACCCCTCCACTTT. Residues: CATSRGNNSPLHF.

The V and J genes are TRBV2 and TRBJ1-5; tentative D call: TRBD1 (5 bases). With 5 bases removed from V and 3 bases from J, the gap between germline ends came to 14 bases. Per the germline V gene, CDR1 is SNHLY and CDR2 is FYNNEI. The CDR3 has 15 residues. DNA of the CDR3: TGTGCCAGCAGTCCAGGGCGACAGATCAATCAGCCCCAGCATTTT. Its translation: CASSPGRQINQPQHF.

This chain connects TRBV10-2 to TRBJ2-7; D possibly corresponds to TRBD1 (5 bases). CDR1 and CDR2 from the germline V gene are WSHSY and SAAADI. V shed 5 bases and J shed 6 bases, with 11 bases lying between them. This CDR3 has 12 residues. This chain's CDR3 is CASSFSQGEQYV. CDR3 nucleotides: TGCGCCAGCAGTTTTTCGCAGGGCGAGCAGTACGTC.

This clone was counted a few times. The J gene is TRBJ1-5, the V gene TRBV19; 8 positions match TRBD1. Germline loops: CDR1 LNHDA, CDR2 SQIVND (reference sequence). This CDR3 spans 15 amino acids. V trimming: 0 bases; J trimming: 7 bases; junction bases outside the gene matches: 5. This chain's CDR3 is CASSIDGQGGQPQHF. CDR3 nucleotide sequence: TGTGCCAGTAGTATAGACGGACAGGGAGGCCAGCCCCAGCATTTT.

The CDR3 DNA reads as TGTGCCAGCAGCCAGGGCAGAAGTAATGAAAAACTGTTTTTT. This codes for CASSQGRSNEKLFF. The chain couples TRBV7-2 to TRBJ1-4, with D possibly TRBD1 on 5 matching bases. V gave up 5 bases and J gave up 4 bases, with 11 bases separating them. Looked up from germline, CDR1 is SGHTA and CDR2 is FQGNSA. The CDR3 covers 14 residues.

This clone is medium-sized (0.01 to 0.1%) within its sample. The CDR3 nucleotides are TGTGCCAGTAGTATGGCGGTCACTAGTACCGGGGAGCTGTTTTTT. Its protein is CASSMAVTSTGELFF. V gene TRBV19 combines with J gene TRBJ2-2, with D possibly being TRBD2 (5 bases). This CDR3 contains 15 residues. V was shortened by 3 bases and J by 5 bases, with 13 bases between the two germline ends. Germline CDR1 is LNHDA and CDR2 is SQIVND (reference sequence).

This clone was found a few times. The V gene is TRBV15, the J gene TRBJ2-1; 10 bases are a match to TRBD2. CDR3 length: 15 residues. Germline trimming cut 3 bases from V and 3 bases from J; bases unmatched to any gene: 2. Germline V gene data show CDR1 as LNHNV and CDR2 as YYDKDF (reference sequence). The CDR3 DNA is TGTGCCACCAGCAGGGGGACTAGCGACTACAATGAGCAGTTCTTC. Amino acids: CATSRGTSDYNEQFF.